This entry features one T cell receptor (beta chain) sequence. Sequencing was performed with immunoSEQ multiplex PCR; in TCRdb, only in-frame clones are kept and a portion is missing. Of about 480,000 clones listed, roughly 85% are singletons. This record belongs to a study of Ad26.COV2.S vaccination and SARS-CoV-2 variants. Treatment of the sample: about 20 received Ad26.COV2.S at low or high dose, single or two shots; 5 received placebo; per-sample allocation not given. All samples were drawn on day 63, counting from the first vaccine or placebo injection. The CDR3 is made up of 14 amino acids. V lost 2 bases and J lost 1, with 9 bases in between. The germline gives CDR1 SGHKS, CDR2 YYEKEE (reference sequence).

The input for sequencing was peripheral blood, taken in a trial of Ad26.COV2.S vaccine versus placebo. This chain uses TRBV5-5 with TRBJ1-1; D may be TRBD1 (6 bases). This clonotype was obtained from a person aged 18-65 years who received the Ad26.COV2.S COVID-19 vaccine or a placebo. The CDR3, as DNA: TGTGCCAGCAGCTTCCTGACAGGGAACACTGAAGCTTTCTTT. The encoded protein is CASSFLTGNTEAFF.